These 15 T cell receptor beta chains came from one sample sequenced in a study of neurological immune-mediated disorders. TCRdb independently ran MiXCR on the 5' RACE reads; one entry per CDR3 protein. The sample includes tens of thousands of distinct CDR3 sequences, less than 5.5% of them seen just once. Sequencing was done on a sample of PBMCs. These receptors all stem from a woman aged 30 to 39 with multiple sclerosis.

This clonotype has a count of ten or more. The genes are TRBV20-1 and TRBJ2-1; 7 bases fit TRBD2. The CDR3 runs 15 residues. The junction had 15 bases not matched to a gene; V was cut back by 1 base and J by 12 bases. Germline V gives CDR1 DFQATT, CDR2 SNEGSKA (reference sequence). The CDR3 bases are TGCAGTGCTAGAGCAGGGCTAGCGGAGACTGAAAGGCAGTTCTTC. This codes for CSARAGLAETERQFF.

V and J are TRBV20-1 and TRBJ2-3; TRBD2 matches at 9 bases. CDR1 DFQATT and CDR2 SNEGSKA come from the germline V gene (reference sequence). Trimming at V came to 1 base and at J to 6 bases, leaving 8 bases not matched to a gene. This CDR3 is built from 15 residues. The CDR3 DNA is TGCAGTGCTAGAGGGAATAGCGGGAGCCCCGATACGCAGTATTTT. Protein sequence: CSARGNSGSPDTQYF.

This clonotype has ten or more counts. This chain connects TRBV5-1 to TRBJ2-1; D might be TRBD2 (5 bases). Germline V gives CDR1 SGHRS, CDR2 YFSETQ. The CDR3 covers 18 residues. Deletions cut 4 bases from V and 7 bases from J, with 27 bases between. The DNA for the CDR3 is TGCGCCAGCAGCAGGCCTCCCCCGCCCGGGAATGGTTATAATGAGCAGTTCTTC. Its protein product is CASSRPPPPGNGYNEQFF.

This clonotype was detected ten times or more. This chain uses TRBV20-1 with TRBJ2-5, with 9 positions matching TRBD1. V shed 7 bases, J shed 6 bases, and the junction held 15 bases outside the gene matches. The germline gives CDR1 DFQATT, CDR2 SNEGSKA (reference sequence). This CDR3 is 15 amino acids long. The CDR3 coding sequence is TGCAGTGTACTTGGGGGGGACAGGGACTTGCAGACCCAGTACTTC. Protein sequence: CSVLGGDRDLQTQYF.

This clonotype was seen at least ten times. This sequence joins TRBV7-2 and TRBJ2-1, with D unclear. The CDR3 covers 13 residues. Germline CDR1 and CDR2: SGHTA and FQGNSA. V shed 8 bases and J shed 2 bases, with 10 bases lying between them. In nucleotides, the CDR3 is TGTGCCAGCGCACTTTCCGCCTACAATGAGCAGTTCTTC. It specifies CASALSAYNEQFF. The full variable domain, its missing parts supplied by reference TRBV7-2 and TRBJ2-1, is GAGVSQSPSNKVTEKGKDVELRCDPISGHTALYWYRQSLGQGLEFLIYFQGNSAPDKSGLPSDRFSAERTGGSVSTLTIQRTQQEDSAVYLCASALSAYNEQFFGPGTRLTVL.

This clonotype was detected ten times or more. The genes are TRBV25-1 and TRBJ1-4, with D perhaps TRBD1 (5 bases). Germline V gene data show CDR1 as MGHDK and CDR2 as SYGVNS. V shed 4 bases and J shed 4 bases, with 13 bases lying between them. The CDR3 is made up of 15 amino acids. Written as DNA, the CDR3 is TGTGCCAGCAGTGGGGGCCCAGGAGGTAATGAAAAACTGTTTTTT. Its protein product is CASSGGPGGNEKLFF.

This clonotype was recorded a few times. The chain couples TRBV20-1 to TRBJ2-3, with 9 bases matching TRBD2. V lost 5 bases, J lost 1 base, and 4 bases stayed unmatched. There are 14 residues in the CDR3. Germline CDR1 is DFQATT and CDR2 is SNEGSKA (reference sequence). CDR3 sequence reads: CSAGAGGRTDTQYF. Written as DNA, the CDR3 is TGCAGTGCTGGAGCGGGAGGCCGCACAGATACGCAGTATTTT.

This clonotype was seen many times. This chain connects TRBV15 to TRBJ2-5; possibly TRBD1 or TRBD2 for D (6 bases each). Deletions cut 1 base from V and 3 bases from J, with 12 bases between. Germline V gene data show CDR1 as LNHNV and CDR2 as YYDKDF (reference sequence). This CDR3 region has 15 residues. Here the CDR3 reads CATSRGARGEETQYF. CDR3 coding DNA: TGTGCCACCAGCAGAGGCGCGAGGGGGGAAGAGACCCAGTACTTC.

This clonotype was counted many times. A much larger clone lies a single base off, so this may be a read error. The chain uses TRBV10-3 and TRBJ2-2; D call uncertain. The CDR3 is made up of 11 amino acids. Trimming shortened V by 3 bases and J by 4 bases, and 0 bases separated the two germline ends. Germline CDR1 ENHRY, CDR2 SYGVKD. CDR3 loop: CAISDTGELFF. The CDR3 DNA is TGTGCCATCAGTGACACCGGGGAGCTGTTTTTT.

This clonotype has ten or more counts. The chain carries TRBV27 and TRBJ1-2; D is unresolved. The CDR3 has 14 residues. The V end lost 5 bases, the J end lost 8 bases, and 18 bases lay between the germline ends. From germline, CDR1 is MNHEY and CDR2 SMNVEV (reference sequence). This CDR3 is CASSLSPRVGGYTF. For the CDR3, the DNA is TGTGCCAGCAGTCTTTCCCCCCGGGTGGGGGGCTACACCTTC.

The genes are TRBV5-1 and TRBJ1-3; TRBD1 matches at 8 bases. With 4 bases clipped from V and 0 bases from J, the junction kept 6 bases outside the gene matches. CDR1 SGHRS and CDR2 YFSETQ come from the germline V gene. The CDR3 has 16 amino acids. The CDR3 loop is CASSPRDRLSGNTIYF. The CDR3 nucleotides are TGCGCCAGCAGCCCTCGGGACAGGCTCTCTGGAAACACCATATATTTT.

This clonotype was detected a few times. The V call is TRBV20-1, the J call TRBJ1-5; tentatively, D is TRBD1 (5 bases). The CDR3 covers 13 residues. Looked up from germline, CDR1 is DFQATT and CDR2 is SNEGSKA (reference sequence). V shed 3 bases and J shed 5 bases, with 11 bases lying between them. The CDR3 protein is CSASGRDDQPQHF. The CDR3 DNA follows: TGCAGTGCTAGCGGCAGGGATGATCAGCCCCAGCATTTT.

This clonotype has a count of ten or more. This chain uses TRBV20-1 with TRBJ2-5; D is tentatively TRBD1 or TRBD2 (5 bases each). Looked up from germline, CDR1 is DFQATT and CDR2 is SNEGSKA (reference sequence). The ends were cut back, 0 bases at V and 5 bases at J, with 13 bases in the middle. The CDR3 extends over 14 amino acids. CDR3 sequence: CSARDGGSWETQYF. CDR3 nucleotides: TGCAGTGCTAGAGATGGGGGTAGCTGGGAGACCCAGTACTTC.

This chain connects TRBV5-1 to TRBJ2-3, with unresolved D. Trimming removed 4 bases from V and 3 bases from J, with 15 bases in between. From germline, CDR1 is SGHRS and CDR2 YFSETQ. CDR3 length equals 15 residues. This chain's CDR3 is CASSAGSLWTDTQYF. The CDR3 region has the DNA TGCGCCAGCAGCGCCGGGTCGCTGTGGACAGATACGCAGTATTTT.

In DNA, the CDR3 is TGTGCCAGCTCGGAACACGACGGCCACTACGAGCAGTACGTC. Translated, it gives CASSEHDGHYEQYV. The V and J genes are TRBV18 and TRBJ2-7; the D is unclear. V was pared by 6 bases and J by 3 bases, with 15 bases between. The germline V gene encodes CDR1 KGHSH and CDR2 LQKENI. This CDR3 contains 14 residues.